The TCR beta chain under discussion was sequenced for a study of T cell repertoires in cytomegalovirus infection. About this clonotype itself: Antigen unknown.

TCRdb independently ran MiXCR on the reads; one entry per CDR3 protein. The table shows fewer than 650,000 distinct CDR3 sequences, with 35% to 50% occurring only once. The CDR3 runs to 15 residues. The germline gives CDR1 SGHAT, CDR2 FQNNGV. V was pared by 5 bases and J by 1 base, with 15 bases between. The TCR originated in a human donor in good health (CMV status not recorded). Some clones in this sample may be carry-over from other donors' samples. The sample was cultured PBMCs, taken from culture after CMV antigen stimulation. The chain links TRBV11-2 to TRBJ2-7, with D perhaps TRBD2 (5 bases). CDR3 coding DNA: TGTGCCAGCAGCCCATTCAACCTAGCTTCCTACGAGCAGTACTTC. Its translation is CASSPFNLASYEQYF.